A selection of T cell receptor beta chains follows, all from one sample in a study of response to subunit inactivated influenza vaccine. Each CDR3 protein gets one entry after TCRdb re-called the RT-PCR reads with MiXCR. The table shows about 570,000 distinct CDR3 sequences, with about an eighth occurring only once. This material consisted of PBMCs from blood, taken on the day of vaccination. The receptor source for this set is a man aged 45-60 years who received an inactivated influenza vaccine. The CDR3 runs from the conserved cysteine through the conserved F or W. The D gene is left open where the match is weak. Some rows have no size entry. The others give once, few or many, or a class for an expanded clone.

v_gene	j_gene	d_gene	abundance	CDR3aa	CDR3nt
TRBV4-3	TRBJ2-2	-	many	CASSQDGLVRNTGELFF	TGCGCCAGCAGCCAAGATGGATTAGTCAGAAACACCGGGGAGCTGTTTTTT
TRBV20-1	TRBJ1-5	-	-	CSASTTSNQPQHF	TGCAGTGCTAGTACTACGTCTAATCAGCCCCAGCATTTT
TRBV9	TRBJ2-2	TRBD2	-	CASSAGGAYTGELFF	TGTGCCAGCAGCGCGGGGGGGGCTTACACCGGGGAGCTGTTTTTT
TRBV27	TRBJ1-6	TRBD1	-	CASRGQGRNSPLHF	TGTGCCAGCAGGGGACAGGGAAGGAATTCACCCCTCCACTTT
TRBV3-1	TRBJ1-2	-	few	CASSPSGRSLNYGYTF	TGTGCCAGCAGCCCTTCGGGACGATCACTTAACTATGGCTACACCTTC
TRBV10-3	TRBJ2-7	-	many	CAISESASSYEQYF	TGTGCCATCAGTGAGTCGGCTAGCTCCTACGAGCAGTACTTC
TRBV14	TRBJ2-5	-	many	CASSQDRVQETQYF	TGTGCCAGCAGCCAAGATCGGGTACAAGAGACCCAGTACTTC
TRBV15	TRBJ2-3	-	-	CATSRERADTQYF	TGTGCCACCAGCAGGGAGAGGGCAGATACGCAGTATTTT
TRBV9	TRBJ2-1	-	-	CASSVGEFGEQFF	TGTGCCAGCAGCGTAGGGGAGTTCGGTGAGCAGTTCTTC
TRBV28	TRBJ2-1	TRBD1	-	CASTIHGTVGGNEQFF	TGTGCCAGCACGATCCACGGGACAGTCGGTGGAAATGAGCAGTTCTTC
TRBV29-1	TRBJ2-3	TRBD1	few	CSVDGTASTDTQYF	TGCAGCGTTGATGGGACAGCTAGCACAGATACGCAGTATTTT
TRBV3-1	TRBJ1-2	-	-	CASSQGGAGTYNYGYTF	TGTGCCAGCAGCCAAGGGGGTGCGGGGACCTATAACTATGGCTACACCTTC
TRBV27	TRBJ2-3	TRBD2	-	CASSSGTSGGRGTQYF	TGTGCCAGCAGTTCCGGGACTAGCGGGGGTCGAGGTACGCAGTATTTT
TRBV20-1	TRBJ2-7	TRBD2	few	CSAYSGTSGRSYEQYF	TGCAGTGCTTACTCCGGGACTAGCGGGAGGTCCTACGAGCAGTACTTC
TRBV6-1	TRBJ1-1	-	few	CASSRQPMSTEAFF	TGTGCCAGCTCCCGGCAGCCCATGAGCACTGAAGCTTTCTTT
TRBV10-3	TRBJ2-3	TRBD2	-	CAISETSGSSPDTQYF	TGTGCCATCAGTGAGACCAGCGGGAGCTCCCCAGATACGCAGTATTTT
TRBV10-3	TRBJ2-2	-	many	CAISGDFPPGELFF	TGTGCCATCAGTGGGGATTTCCCCCCCGGGGAGCTGTTTTTT
TRBV18	TRBJ2-7	-	few	CASSQEWDGLYEQYF	TGTGCCAGCTCACAAGAATGGGACGGACTCTACGAGCAGTACTTC